Presented here are 17 T cell receptor beta chains from one specimen sequenced in a study of T cells after yellow fever vaccination. From the 5' RACE reads, TCRdb called clonotypes with MiXCR, one entry per CDR3 protein. The sample carries about 500,000 distinct CDR3 sequences, around a sixth recorded once. The sample was PBMCs, taken around 5 days after the first yellow fever vaccination. Receptor source: a man between 18 and 29 years old who received the YFV17D yellow fever vaccine.

The chain joins TRBV6-5 to TRBJ1-2; D is perhaps TRBD1 (5 bases). The V gene lost 3 bases and the J gene lost 7 bases, with 15 bases spanning the gap. Germline CDR1 and CDR2: MNHEY and SVGAGI. This CDR3 region has 14 residues. The CDR3 sequence is CASSYIRGVGGYTF. The CDR3 DNA follows: TGTGCCAGCAGTTATATAAGGGGAGTCGGTGGCTACACCTTC.

This sequence joins TRBV7-2 and TRBJ1-5, with TRBD1 as a possible D gene (5 bases). The CDR3 spans 17 residues. Trimming pared 5 bases from V and 5 bases from J, leaving 22 bases between. Germline-derived CDR1 and CDR2 are SGHTA and FQGNSA. CDR3 protein: CASSPPQGRFMDQPQHF. CDR3 coding DNA: TGTGCCAGCAGCCCGCCCCAGGGTCGGTTTATGGATCAGCCCCAGCATTTT.

J is TRBJ1-2 and V is TRBV24-1; a weak D match, TRBD1 (6 bases). V dropped 3 bases and J dropped 6 bases, with 13 bases sitting between them. CDR1 is KGHDR, CDR2 SFDVKD, per germline. The CDR3 consists of 14 residues. The CDR3 spells CATSDPGRGDGYTF. The DNA of the CDR3 is TGTGCCACCAGTGATCCTGGCAGGGGCGATGGCTACACCTTC.

V is TRBV5-4 and J is TRBJ1-1; D gene unclear. Germline V lookup: CDR1 SGHNT, CDR2 YYREEE (reference sequence). Trimming removed 4 bases from V and 7 bases from J, with 17 bases in between. The CDR3 extends over 14 amino acids. CDR3 coding DNA: TGTGCCAGCAGCGATAGTATAGGGCCCATTGAAGCTTTCTTT. It specifies CASSDSIGPIEAFF. The complete variable domain, with remaining parts taken from reference TRBV5-4 and TRBJ1-1, reads ETGVTQSPTHLIKTRGQQVTLRCSSQSGHNTVSWYQQALGQGPQFIFQYYREEENGRGNFPPRFSGLQFPNYSSELNVNALELDDSALYLCASSDSIGPIEAFFGQGTRLTVV.

This clonotype was recorded many times. V usage is TRBV6-5 and J usage is TRBJ2-2; D gene uncertain. This CDR3 is 14 amino acids long. The V end was cut by 2 bases, the J end by 6 bases, with 10 bases between. Germline CDR1 is MNHEY and CDR2 is SVGAGI. CDR3 residues: CASSYRSVSGELFF. CDR3 bases: TGTGCCAGCAGTTACCGTTCAGTCTCCGGGGAGCTGTTTTTT.

This clonotype was picked up a small number of times. This chain links TRBV20-1 with TRBJ1-1, with D hard to call. This CDR3 is built from 11 residues. CDR1 and CDR2 (germline): DFQATT, SNEGSKA (reference sequence). V was shortened by 7 bases and J by 0 bases, with 6 bases between the two germline ends. CDR3 nucleotide sequence: TGCAGTGGAGACCTGAACACTGAAGCTTTCTTT. Amino acid sequence: CSGDLNTEAFF.

This clonotype has just a few counts. The CDR3 sequence is CASSRSAGSSYNEQFF. The CDR3 bases are TGCGCCAGCAGCCGATCCGCTGGGTCCAGCTACAATGAGCAGTTCTTC. The chain has TRBV4-3 and TRBJ2-1; no clear D. The CDR3 totals 16 residues. Germline loops: CDR1 LGHNA, CDR2 YSLEER. The V end was cut by 4 bases, the J end by 3 bases, with 16 bases between.

The table lists this clonotype with a few counts. The rearrangement uses TRBV20-1 and TRBJ1-5, with D possibly being TRBD1 (6 bases). Germline V gene data show CDR1 as DFQATT and CDR2 as SNEGSKA (reference sequence). This CDR3 is 14 amino acids long. The ends were cut back, 2 bases at V and 10 bases at J, with 18 bases in the middle. The CDR3 is CSARTGFLPDPQHF. In nucleotides, the CDR3 is TGCAGTGCTAGAACAGGGTTTCTACCGGACCCCCAGCATTTT.

The sample holds a few counts of this clonotype. The chain is built from TRBV30 and TRBJ2-1, with D hard to call. The CDR3 loop spans 11 amino acids. The V gene lost 0 bases and the J gene lost 8 bases, with 5 bases spanning the gap. Germline assignment: CDR1 GTSNPN and CDR2 SVGIG (reference sequence). The CDR3 DNA reads TGTGCCTGGAGTGTGTTCCATGAGCAGTTCTTC. This gives the protein CAWSVFHEQFF.

This clonotype was picked up a small number of times. This chain joins TRBV6-6 and TRBJ2-1; D not certain. Trimming removed 7 bases from V and 8 bases from J, with 12 bases in between. Germline lookup yields CDR1 MNHNY and CDR2 SVGAGI (reference sequence). There are 12 residues in the CDR3. The chain's CDR3 is CASKKGPDEQFF. The CDR3 region has the DNA TGTGCCAGCAAAAAAGGCCCTGATGAGCAGTTCTTC.

The chain joins TRBV19 to TRBJ2-1; 8 positions agree with TRBD1. Germline lookup yields CDR1 LNHDA and CDR2 SQIVND (reference sequence). V shed 3 bases, J shed 8 bases, and the junction held 12 bases outside the gene matches. The CDR3 consists of 16 residues. The CDR3 loop reads CASSMGQESPKDEQFF. CDR3 nucleotides: TGTGCCAGTAGTATGGGACAGGAAAGTCCCAAGGATGAGCAGTTCTTC.

In its sample, this clonotype was seen a few times. The chain is built from TRBV6-2 or TRBV6-3 and TRBJ1-1, with TRBD1 as a possible D gene (5 bases). The germline gives CDR1 MNHEY, CDR2 SVGEGT. Trimming stripped 8 bases from V and 6 bases from J, with 16 bases between. CDR3 size: 13 residues. The CDR3: CASVGGEIPEAFF. The CDR3 region has the DNA TGTGCCAGCGTGGGGGGTGAAATTCCTGAAGCTTTCTTT.

This clonotype was counted a few times. V usage is TRBV7-2 and J usage is TRBJ2-4; 7 bases map to TRBD2. The trim removed 5 bases at V and 1 base at J, leaving 2 bases unmatched. CDR1 SGHTA and CDR2 FQGNSA come from the germline V gene. CDR3 length equals 14 residues. CDR3 bases: TGTGCCAGCAGCAGGGGAGGGGCCAAAAACATTCAGTACTTC. Protein: CASSRGGAKNIQYF.

This clonotype has just a few counts. J is TRBJ2-5 and V is TRBV6-5, with 9 bases identical to TRBD2. Germline CDR1 and CDR2: MNHEY and SVGAGI. The CDR3 extends over 16 amino acids. Trimming at V came to 2 bases and at J to 5 bases, leaving 9 bases not matched to a gene. CDR3 sequence reads: CASSYTGTSTWETQYF. The CDR3 DNA follows: TGTGCCAGCAGTTACACCGGGACTAGCACATGGGAGACCCAGTACTTC.

This chain joins TRBV6-1 and TRBJ2-4, with 7 bases aligning to TRBD2. The trim removed 7 bases at V and 1 base at J, leaving 16 bases unmatched. Germline values: CDR1 MNHNS, CDR2 SASEGT. The CDR3 loop spans 18 amino acids. DNA for the CDR3: TGTGCCAGCAAACCTAGCGGTTATTCCAGGGACGCCAAAAACATTCAGTACTTC. Translation: CASKPSGYSRDAKNIQYF.

The chain has TRBV29-1 and TRBJ2-7; D uncertain. Germline lookup yields CDR1 SQVTM and CDR2 ANQGSEA. Trimming stripped 6 bases from V and 3 bases from J, with 9 bases between. The CDR3 extends over 11 amino acids. This CDR3 reads CSVRWDYEQYF. The CDR3 DNA reads TGCAGCGTAAGGTGGGACTACGAGCAGTACTTC.

This clonotype was picked up a small number of times. The chain employs TRBV7-2 and TRBJ1-4; D unresolved. The CDR3 loop spans 15 amino acids. Trimming left V 3 bases short and J 7 bases short, with 15 bases between. Germline V gene sequence: CDR1 SGHTA, CDR2 FQGNSA. CDR3 amino acids: CASSLRLSSREKLFF. The CDR3 nucleotides read TGTGCCAGCAGCTTGAGACTGTCTTCACGTGAAAAACTGTTTTTT.